This entry is about one T cell receptor (beta chain). What it binds is unknown. Profiling relied on immunoSEQ multiplex PCR, and the TCRdb table lists in-frame clones only, not all of them. The table records around 150,000 clones, just over 90% of them present only once. The entry originates in a study of T cell responses to AZD1222 COVID-19 vaccine. General study findings and limits: Clonal diversity may have been underestimated in mostly white British donors.

The V segment lost 1 base and the J segment 4 bases; nucleotides outside the gene matches: 6. From germline, CDR1 is LGHDT and CDR2 YNNKEL (reference sequence). The CDR3 covers 15 residues. The sequencing used peripheral blood, collected 28 days after the second AZD1222 dose. The origin of this receptor is an adult who received the AZD1222 COVID-19 vaccine. This chain joins TRBV3-1 (or the pseudogene TRBV3-2) and TRBJ1-2; 7 nucleotides agree with TRBD1. The DNA for the CDR3 is TGTGCCAGCAGCCAAGCCGACAGGGAGAGCTATGGCTACACCTTC. It encodes CASSQADRESYGYTF.